This T cell receptor (beta chain) was captured by sequencing in a study of PD-1 blockade in classical Hodgkin lymphoma (dated by TCRdb to the early 2020s). About the investigation overall: The study used TCR beta sequencing and CyTOF to define a peripheral blood immune signature of response to PD-1 blockade in classical Hodgkin lymphoma.

Genomic DNA was extracted with the Qiagen DNeasy kit from unsorted PBMCs and from negatively selected CD4+ and CD8+ fractions. Using primers that anneal to V and J segments, immunoSEQ multiplex PCR amplified the TCR beta CDR3 regions. A synthetic immune receptor repertoire was used to minimize amplification bias, and remaining bias was computationally removed after sequencing. Regarding the original processing steps: Repertoire diversity was quantified as the Shannon entropy index using custom Python scripts. Unsorted, CD4+ and CD8+ repertoires were examined separately, except in combined analyses, for which CD4+ and CD8+ sequences were merged in silico. The clones in this table, taken by TCRdb from immuneACCESS, are in-frame only. Not every clone is retained; where verified, under half of the shortfall comes from an unresolved V gene, and the cause of the rest is unknown. From that table come the V and J calls and clone size; the DNA was used to work out D and trimming. The sample yields tens of thousands of clones; under 95% were counted once. 2% to 2.5% of the sample is held by the ten biggest clonotypes.

Reading the germline V gene gives CDR1 SGDLS and CDR2 YYNGEE. V is cut back by 2 bases and J by 2 bases, with 5 bases in the junction unmatched. There are 15 amino acids in the CDR3, from cysteine to phenylalanine inclusive. Only CDR3 DNA remains: 45 bases, in frame from the first base. The meaning of the sample's time point label: newly diagnosed, previously untreated cHL patient sample. As a comparison group for the relapsed/refractory trial patients, PBMCs were sequenced from patients with newly diagnosed, previously untreated classical Hodgkin lymphoma. After peripheral blood was drawn into 8 mL Vacutainer Cell Preparation Tubes, PBMCs were isolated by centrifugation and then cryopreserved. Details on this clone: It lacks a known antigen. No base qualities exist here, and no much larger clone lies one base off it.

Paper-wide results and their limitations: Newly diagnosed patients were reported to have lower baseline TCR diversity than healthy donors, and relapsed/refractory patients were reported to have lower baseline TCR diversity still. The study was limited to a single clinical trial cohort, and causes of repertoire differences, possibly disease activity or prior therapy, remained undefined.

The chain is assembled from TRBV9 and TRBJ2-3, with 7 middle bases fitting TRBD2. The receptor comes from a human donor with classical Hodgkin lymphoma. Sequencing used peripheral blood mononuclear cells (PBMCs). The encoded CDR3 is CASSVPSGYTDTQYF. The sequence in DNA is TGTGCCAGCAGCGTCCCTAGCGGTTACACAGATACGCAGTATTTT. The CDR3 plus the reference TRBV9 and TRBJ2-3 genes for the other parts give the full variable domain: DSGVTQTPKHLITATGQRVTLRCSPRSGDLSVYWYQQSLDQGLQFLIQYYNGEERAKGNILERFSAQQFPDLHSELNLSSLELGDSALYFCASSVPSGYTDTQYFGPGTRLTVL.